These 18 T cell receptor beta chains came from one sample sequenced in a study of CD4 and CD8 cells across lung adenocarcinoma regions. From the PCR reads, TCRdb called clonotypes with MiXCR, one entry per CDR3 protein. The data hold 20,000 to 25,000 distinct CDR3 sequences, with roughly 50% observed a single time. The sequenced material came from CD8+ T cells from the center of a lung tumor. Receptors were obtained from a female donor with lung adenocarcinoma. The CD4 and CD8 labels of this study may be unreliable.

A single count supports this clonotype. The chain joins TRBV6-1 to TRBJ2-3; either TRBD1 or TRBD2 may fit D (5 bases each). TRBJ2-7 matches the DNA end more closely, so the J call is doubtful. The CDR3 has 13 amino acids. The germline gives CDR1 MNHNS, CDR2 SASEGT. The CDR3 region is CASSELRGEMQYF. The DNA of the CDR3 is TGTGCCAGCAGTGAATTGAGGGGTGAGATGCAGTACTTC.

This clonotype was recorded many times. The chain combines TRBV12-3 or TRBV12-4 with TRBJ1-6; no clear D. This CDR3 contains 16 residues. V shed 3 bases and J shed 6 bases, with 15 bases lying between them. The CDR3 DNA is TGTGCCAGCAGTTTTTCCTCCCCTTCCCCTAATTCACCCCTCCACTTT. Translating gives CASSFSSPSPNSPLHF.

Comment on this clonotype: Germline and junction disagree at one end, which may indicate a read error. The chain carries TRBV27 and TRBJ2-3; D call uncertain. In germline, CDR1 is MNHEY, CDR2 SMNVEV (reference sequence). The CDR3 spans 13 residues. The CDR3 loop reads CASGLRAKNTQYF. For the CDR3, the DNA is TGTGCCAGCGGTTTACGAGCCAAAAATACGCAGTATTTC.

A word on this clonotype: Compared with germline, one end of the junction differs, possibly owing to a read error. The chain uses TRBV28 and TRBJ1-1; D is ambiguous. The CDR3 totals 12 residues. The germline V gene encodes CDR1 MDHEN and CDR2 SYDVKM. CDR3 in DNA: TGTGCCAGCAGTTCCATCGACACGGAAGCTTTCTTT. As protein: CASSSIDTEAFF.

The chain links TRBV6-1 to TRBJ2-1; D is undetermined. CDR1 and CDR2 from the germline V gene are MNHNS and SASEGT. The CDR3 length is 14 residues. The V and J ends lost 6 bases and 7 bases respectively, with 16 bases between them. The CDR3 reads CASSPGYLENEQFF. In DNA, the CDR3 is TGTGCCAGCAGCCCTGGGTATTTAGAGAATGAGCAGTTCTTC.

The rearrangement links TRBV27 to TRBJ2-3; D is possibly TRBD1 (5 bases). V lost 5 bases and J 0 bases, leaving 12 bases between the germline ends. This CDR3 is 15 amino acids long. Germline values: CDR1 MNHEY, CDR2 SMNVEV (reference sequence). CDR3 loop: CASSPMTASTDTQYF. The DNA for the CDR3 is TGTGCCAGCAGTCCCATGACAGCTAGCACAGATACGCAGTATTTT.

In its sample, this clonotype ranks as medium-sized (0.01 to 0.1%). The V gene is TRBV7-6, the J gene TRBJ2-5; D remains ambiguous. From germline, CDR1 is SGHVS and CDR2 FNYEAQ. The V end lost 5 bases, the J end lost 8 bases, and 9 bases lay between the germline ends. The CDR3 has 11 residues. The CDR3 here is CASSLSGTQYF. DNA of the CDR3: TGTGCCAGCAGCCTATCAGGCACCCAGTACTTC.

The V and J genes are TRBV6-1 and TRBJ2-4; 8 positions match TRBD2. This CDR3 has 20 amino acids. V was clipped by 0 bases and J by 3 bases; unmatched bases: 16. Germline V gene data show CDR1 as MNHNS and CDR2 as SASEGT. In DNA, the CDR3 is TGTGCCAGCAGTGAAGCAAGCGGGAGCTCAGGGTTTTTCGGCAAAAACATTCAGTACTTC. Protein sequence: CASSEASGSSGFFGKNIQYF.

CDR3 coding DNA: TGTGCCAGCAGCGCGTCGGATGGCAGAAAGGGCTACACCTTC. Residues: CASSASDGRKGYTF. The gene calls are TRBV27 and TRBJ1-2, with D hard to call. Per germline, CDR1 MNHEY and CDR2 SMNVEV (reference sequence). V lost 6 bases and J 8 bases, leaving 19 bases between the germline ends. The CDR3 is 14 residues long.

With respect to this clonotype: The junction shows a germline mismatch at one end, possibly a read error. The chain couples TRBV28 to TRBJ2-2; 10 bases fit TRBD1. The germline V gene has CDR1 MDHEN and CDR2 SYDVKM. This CDR3 contains 15 residues. CDR3 bases: TGTGCCAGCAGCATGACAGGGGGCACCCCAGGGACGCTGTATTTT. This codes for CASSMTGGTPGTLYF.

Turning to this clonotype: Germline and junction disagree at one end, which may indicate a read error. J is TRBJ2-4 and V is TRBV10-1; either TRBD1 or TRBD2 may supply D (5 bases each). Germline values: CDR1 WNHNN, CDR2 SYGVQD (reference sequence). There are 15 residues in the CDR3. CDR3 coding DNA: TGCGGCAGCGGCCCGGGGCTGGGAGCCAAAAACACTCAGTACTTT. Protein product: CGSGPGLGAKNTQYF.

This rearrangement joins TRBV7-2 to TRBJ2-2; D is perhaps TRBD2 (6 bases). Germline assignment: CDR1 SGHTA and CDR2 FQGNSA. V was shortened by 0 bases and J by 4 bases, with 15 bases between the two germline ends. This CDR3 is 17 amino acids long. CDR3 residues: CASSLAAPGAGTGELFF. The CDR3 region has the DNA TGTGCCAGCAGCTTAGCAGCTCCGGGAGCCGGCACCGGGGAGCTGTTTTTT.

This sequence joins TRBV6-5 and TRBJ2-5; maybe TRBD1 (5 bases). The CDR3 length is 13 residues. Deletions cut 7 bases from V and 3 bases from J, with 12 bases between. CDR1 is MNHEY and CDR2 is SVGAGI in the germline V gene. This chain's CDR3 is CASISAGKETQYF. In DNA form, the CDR3 reads TGTGCCAGCATTTCGGCAGGGAAAGAGACCCAGTACTTC.

V is TRBV5-1 and J is TRBJ2-4; D is perhaps TRBD1 (6 bases). The J call may be faulty, since TRBJ2-3 better matches the DNA end. The CDR3 has 14 residues. Germline assignment: CDR1 SGHRS and CDR2 YFSETQ. CDR3 amino acids: CGITQQGGTDIQYF. The CDR3 DNA sequence: TGCGGCATCACCCAACAGGGTGGCACAGACATTCAGTATTTT.

This clonotype has a count of ten or more. The chain has TRBV12-3 or TRBV12-4 and TRBJ2-2; TRBD2 matches at 9 bases. The length of the CDR3 is 15 residues. The V and J ends lost 4 bases and 1 base, in that order; junction bases with no gene match: 1. The CDR3 region has the DNA TGTGCCAGCAGTTCGACTAGCGGGAACACCGGGGAGCTGTTTTTT. Protein product: CASSSTSGNTGELFF.

This sequence joins TRBV4-1 and TRBJ2-1; 10 nucleotides align to TRBD1. The J call may be wrong; the DNA end is better matched by TRBJ2-7. CDR3 length: 16 amino acids. In germline, CDR1 is MGHRA, CDR2 YSYEKL. CDR3 amino acids: CASSQLPPGQGNEQYF. The DNA of the CDR3 is TGCGCCAGCAGCCAACTTCCACCGGGACAGGGGAACGAGCAGTACTTC.

A few counts support this clonotype. The chain uses TRBV4-1 and TRBJ1-1; the D gene is possibly TRBD1 (5 bases). The CDR3 spans 15 residues. V dropped 4 bases and J dropped 2 bases, with 14 bases sitting between them. The V gene's germline CDR1 is MGHRA and CDR2 YSYEKL. The CDR3, as DNA: TGCGCCAGCAGCCCCCAGGGTCGGGTAAACACTGAAGCTTTCTTT. Encoded protein: CASSPQGRVNTEAFF.

The rearrangement joins TRBV6-5 to TRBJ2-1, with D unresolved. Germline assignment: CDR1 MNHEY and CDR2 SVGAGI. The length of the CDR3 is 14 residues. V was shortened by 7 bases and J by 0 bases, with 10 bases between the two germline ends. CDR3 region: CASKLDHSYNEQFF. The CDR3, as DNA: TGTGCCAGCAAGTTGGACCACTCCTACAATGAGCAGTTCTTC.